The 27 T cell receptor beta chains given below trace back to one sample, sequenced in a study of T cell responses to AZD1222 COVID-19 vaccine. Sequencing used immunoSEQ multiplex PCR; TCRdb keeps in-frame clones, though not all of them. The sample has around 140,000 clones; almost 90% are singletons. The input for sequencing was peripheral blood, taken 28 days after the second AZD1222 dose. Receptors originate from an adult who received the AZD1222 COVID-19 vaccine.

The chain is built from TRBV15 and TRBJ2-1; no reliable D call. Trimming stripped 3 bases from V and 4 bases from J, with 7 bases between. The CDR3 totals 13 residues. Germline V lookup: CDR1 LNHNV, CDR2 YYDKDF (reference sequence). The CDR3 DNA reads as TGTGCCACCAGCAGGCAGAGTTACAATGAGCAGTTCTTC. It translates to CATSRQSYNEQFF.

The chain links TRBV18 to TRBJ2-2; 7 bases match TRBD2. The CDR3 sequence is 16 residues long. CDR1 is KGHSH, CDR2 LQKENI, per germline. V shed 0 bases and J 0 bases; nucleotides not matched to a gene: 1. Here the CDR3 reads CASSPPTSPNTGELFF. The CDR3 DNA follows: TGTGCCAGCTCACCACCGACTAGCCCGAACACCGGGGAGCTGTTTTTT.

V gene TRBV29-1 combines with J gene TRBJ1-2, with D possibly matching TRBD1 (6 bases). The CDR3 covers 16 residues. Trimming shortened V by 5 bases and J by 7 bases, and 26 bases separated the two germline ends. Germline V CDR1 and CDR2: SQVTM, ANQGSEA. The CDR3 protein is CSVPLNGGLRVGGYTF. CDR3 DNA: TGCAGCGTTCCATTGAATGGGGGCCTCAGAGTAGGTGGCTACACCTTC.

In this sample, this clone turned up once. The chain couples TRBV28 to TRBJ2-5; D is uncertain. Germline lookup yields CDR1 MDHEN and CDR2 SYDVKM. The CDR3 has 14 amino acids. V lost 4 bases, J lost 5 bases, and 14 bases lay in between. The CDR3 DNA reads as TGTGCCAGCAGTTCCAGCGTTCGGTTTGAGACCCAGTACTTC. Translated, it gives CASSSSVRFETQYF.

The V and J genes are TRBV3-1 (or the pseudogene TRBV3-2) and TRBJ1-3; no definite D call. The V gene lost 1 base and the J gene lost 6 bases, with 13 bases spanning the gap. This CDR3 is 15 amino acids long. Germline CDR1 and CDR2: LGHDT and YNNKEL (reference sequence). CDR3 nucleotides: TGTGCCAGCAGCCAAGGACCGCAAATACTAAACACCATATATTTT. Amino acids: CASSQGPQILNTIYF.

The rearrangement links TRBV27 to TRBJ2-7, with a tentative D call TRBD2 (5 bases). Germline V lookup: CDR1 MNHEY, CDR2 SMNVEV (reference sequence). The CDR3 extends over 15 amino acids. The V end was cut by 3 bases, the J end by 4 bases, with 16 bases between. The CDR3 here is CASSLTRLADYEQYV. The CDR3 bases are TGTGCCAGCAGTTTGACTCGGCTAGCAGATTACGAGCAGTACGTC.

This clone came up a few times. This chain uses TRBV7-9 with TRBJ2-2, with D uncertain. V was trimmed by 3 bases and J by 4 bases, leaving 6 bases between them. Germline-derived CDR1 and CDR2 are SEHNR and FQNEAQ (reference sequence). The CDR3 extends over 13 amino acids. CDR3 loop: CASSLGSTGELFF. Written as DNA, the CDR3 is TGTGCCAGCAGCTTGGGTTCCACCGGGGAGCTGTTTTTT.

This chain's CDR3 is CASSLPGQGTYEQYF. CDR3 nucleotides: TGTGCCAGCAGCTTGCCGGGACAGGGGACATACGAGCAGTACTTC. This chain uses TRBV5-4 with TRBJ2-7; 10 bases agree with TRBD1. The germline V gene has CDR1 SGHNT and CDR2 YYREEE (reference sequence). The trim removed 1 base at V and 4 bases at J, leaving 5 bases unmatched. The CDR3 is 15 amino acids.

V usage is TRBV6-6 and J usage is TRBJ1-2; TRBD1 matches 9 bases. Germline trimming cut 7 bases from V and 6 bases from J; bases unmatched to any gene: 6. The CDR3 consists of 13 residues. Per the germline V gene, CDR1 is MNHNY and CDR2 is SVGAGI (reference sequence). This chain's CDR3 is CASTTGTGNGYTF. CDR3 sequence (DNA): TGTGCCAGCACCACCGGGACAGGGAATGGCTACACCTTC.

This chain connects TRBV24-1 to TRBJ1-2; 9 positions match TRBD1. The CDR3 consists of 18 residues. Germline V gives CDR1 KGHDR, CDR2 SFDVKD. After removal of 2 bases from V and 6 bases from J, the junction contained 15 bases not matched to a gene. CDR3 protein: CATSDSTIPGQGRDGYTF. In DNA form, the CDR3 reads TGTGCCACCAGTGATTCTACAATTCCGGGACAGGGTCGGGATGGCTACACCTTC.

The chain combines TRBV28 with TRBJ1-4; unclear D gene. The CDR3 has 15 amino acids. In germline, CDR1 is MDHEN, CDR2 SYDVKM. Trimming took off 6 bases at V and 7 bases at J, with 18 bases between the two ends. The CDR3 sequence: CASSLMEGGSEKLFF. The CDR3 nucleotides are TGTGCCAGCAGCCTCATGGAGGGAGGGAGTGAAAAACTGTTTTTT.

The rearrangement joins TRBV5-4 to TRBJ1-1; no definite D call. V lost 0 bases to trimming and J lost 1 base, with 7 bases between them. Germline loops: CDR1 SGHNT, CDR2 YYREEE (reference sequence). The CDR3 is 14 residues long. The CDR3 DNA is TGTGCCAGCAGCTTGGAAACGCCGAACACTGAAGCTTTCTTT. Translated: CASSLETPNTEAFF. The full variable domain, its missing parts supplied by reference TRBV5-4 and TRBJ1-1, is ETGVTQSPTHLIKTRGQQVTLRCSSQSGHNTVSWYQQALGQGPQFIFQYYREEENGRGNFPPRFSGLQFPNYSSELNVNALELDDSALYLCASSLETPNTEAFFGQGTRLTVV.

The chain carries TRBV6-4 and TRBJ1-4, with D tentatively TRBD1 (5 bases). The ends were cut back, 6 bases at V and 0 bases at J, with 11 bases in the middle. The CDR3 is made up of 15 amino acids. Germline V gene sequence: CDR1 MRHNA, CDR2 SNTAGT. CDR3 sequence: CASRAQGTTNEKLFF. CDR3 DNA: TGTGCCAGCAGGGCTCAGGGTACAACTAATGAAAAACTGTTTTTT.

The V call is TRBV6-1, the J call TRBJ2-3, with 7 bases lining up with TRBD2. The J segment lost 3 bases and the V segment lost 3 bases, leaving 6 bases of the junction unmatched. Looked up from germline, CDR1 is MNHNS and CDR2 is SASEGT. The length of the CDR3 is 15 residues. The DNA for the CDR3 is TGTGCCAGCAGTGACAGCCTCGGGGGGACAGATACGCAGTATTTT. Translated, it gives CASSDSLGGTDTQYF.

J is TRBJ2-7 and V is TRBV11-3, with 12 bases matching TRBD2. J was trimmed by 6 bases and V by 4 bases; bases with no gene match: 7. CDR1 SGHNT and CDR2 YENEEA come from the germline V gene. There are 15 residues in the CDR3. The CDR3 nucleotides are TGTGCCAGCAGCTCTACTAGCGGGAGGTCTTCCGAGCAGTACTTC. It is translated as CASSSTSGRSSEQYF. The full variable domain, rest sourced from reference TRBV11-3 and TRBJ2-7, is EAGVVQSPRYKIIEKKQPVAFWCNPISGHNTLYWYLQNLGQGPELLIRYENEEAVDDSQLPKDRFSAERLKGVDSTLKIQPAELGDSAVYLCASSSTSGRSSEQYFGPGTRLTVT.

The table lists this clone with a count of one. The chain is built from TRBV28 and TRBJ1-1; 7 positions match TRBD1. The V and J ends lost 2 bases and 1 base, in that order; junction bases with no gene match: 10. The CDR3 length is 17 residues. The germline gives CDR1 MDHEN, CDR2 SYDVKM. CDR3 amino acids: CASSLQGGYWANTEAFF. The CDR3 DNA follows: TGTGCCAGCAGTTTACAGGGGGGTTATTGGGCGAACACTGAAGCTTTCTTT.

The chain carries TRBV5-1 and TRBJ2-1; 8 bases fit TRBD1. The V and J ends lost 4 bases and 1 base, in that order; junction bases with no gene match: 7. The CDR3 consists of 16 residues. The germline CDR1 and CDR2 sequences are SGHRS and YFSETQ. The CDR3, as DNA: TGCGCCAGCAGCCCTGACAGGGGTTGGTCCTACAATGAGCAGTTCTTC. This translates into CASSPDRGWSYNEQFF.

The gene calls are TRBV6-4 and TRBJ1-2; TRBD1 aligns across 8 bases. Germline values: CDR1 MRHNA, CDR2 SNTAGT. The CDR3 consists of 17 residues. V was pared by 4 bases and J by 1 base, with 11 bases of the junction left unmatched. The chain's CDR3 is CASSVRPGTGLNYGYTF. The CDR3 DNA is TGTGCCAGCAGTGTCCGTCCTGGGACAGGCCTTAACTATGGCTACACCTTC.

This chain uses TRBV3-1 (or the pseudogene TRBV3-2) with TRBJ1-4; 9 bases agree with TRBD1. This CDR3 comprises 15 residues. CDR1 LGHDT and CDR2 YNNKEL come from the germline V gene (reference sequence). Trimming took 7 bases from V and 9 from J; bases not matched to a gene: 12. In nucleotides, the CDR3 is TGTGCCAGCACCATTACCGGGACAGGGTCGCAAAAACTGTTTTTT. Translated: CASTITGTGSQKLFF.

This clone was counted a single time. The rearrangement joins TRBV20-1 to TRBJ1-3, with no clear D. This CDR3 comprises 11 residues. CDR1 and CDR2 (germline): DFQATT, SNEGSKA (reference sequence). V shed 5 bases and J shed 11 bases, with 13 bases lying between them. The CDR3, as DNA: TGCAGTGCTCGGCTTAGATCGGCCATATATTTT. Translating gives CSARLRSAIYF.

This chain links TRBV28 with TRBJ1-2, with D uncertain. Germline V CDR1 and CDR2: MDHEN, SYDVKM. Trimming took off 2 bases at V and 4 bases at J, with 11 bases between the two ends. The CDR3 contains 14 residues. The CDR3 DNA reads as TGTGCCAGCAGTTTACCCCCAGGTTCCTATGGCTACACCTTC. It codes for CASSLPPGSYGYTF.

V gene TRBV28 combines with J gene TRBJ1-6; D call uncertain. The germline V and J ends were trimmed by 10 bases and 10 bases, with 14 bases remaining between them. The CDR3 has 12 amino acids. Germline-derived CDR1 and CDR2 are MDHEN and SYDVKM. The CDR3 sequence: CATNAGKSPLHF. The DNA for the CDR3 is TGTGCCACGAACGCGGGGAAGTCACCCCTCCACTTT.

This clone showed up just a few times. The chain uses TRBV7-3 and TRBJ2-2, with 7 bases lining up with TRBD2. V lost 5 bases, J lost 5 bases, and 17 bases stayed unmatched. This CDR3 is 18 amino acids long. In germline, CDR1 is SGHTA, CDR2 FQGTGA. The CDR3 loop reads CASSPNTGWGGKTGELFF. DNA of the CDR3: TGTGCCAGCAGCCCCAACACGGGTTGGGGGGGGAAAACCGGGGAGCTGTTTTTT.

The chain employs TRBV6-1 and TRBJ1-3, with D hard to call. Germline V gives CDR1 MNHNS, CDR2 SASEGT. With 4 bases removed from V and 0 bases from J, the gap between germline ends came to 13 bases. The CDR3 loop spans 16 amino acids. The CDR3 loop is CASSVDGESSGNTIYF. The CDR3 DNA follows: TGTGCCAGCAGTGTTGACGGTGAAAGCTCTGGAAACACCATATATTTT.

V is TRBV2 and J is TRBJ1-1, with 7 positions matching TRBD1. Per germline, CDR1 SNHLY and CDR2 FYNNEI. Germline trimming cut 7 bases from V and 1 base from J; bases unmatched to any gene: 3. The CDR3 length is 13 residues. As DNA, the CDR3 is TGTGCCAGCAAGGGGGCGCGGAACACTGAAGCTTTCTTT. Its protein product is CASKGARNTEAFF.

V usage is TRBV30 and J usage is TRBJ2-2; TRBD1 is a possible D gene (6 bases). In germline, CDR1 is GTSNPN, CDR2 SVGIG (reference sequence). The CDR3 sequence is 13 residues long. V shed 7 bases and J shed 7 bases, with 16 bases lying between them. CDR3 bases: TGTGCCTCCACTGGTGGGGGCGGCGGGGAGCTGTTTTTT. The encoded protein is CASTGGGGGELFF.

The genes are TRBV5-6 and TRBJ1-1, with a weak D call TRBD1 (5 bases). Trimming left V 4 bases short and J 5 bases short, with 18 bases between. The length of the CDR3 is 15 residues. Germline V gene lookup returns CDR1 SGHDT and CDR2 YYEEEE. The CDR3 nucleotides read TGTGCCAGCAGCCCCTATCGGGGGGGGAGGACTGAAGCTTTCTTT. Its translation: CASSPYRGGRTEAFF. Complete variable domain (other parts from reference TRBV5-6 and TRBJ1-1): DAGVTQSPTHLIKTRGQQVTLRCSPKSGHDTVSWYQQALGQGPQFIFQYYEEEERQRGNFPDRFSGHQFPNYSSELNVNALLLGDSALYLCASSPYRGGRTEAFFGQGTRLTVV.